A single T cell receptor (beta chain) is shown here with its context. These data come from a study of T cell responses to AZD1222 COVID-19 vaccine. Germline trimming cut 0 bases from V and 5 bases from J; bases unmatched to any gene: 3. Germline lookup yields CDR1 SGDLS and CDR2 YYNGEE. This CDR3 has 15 residues. Clones were read by immunoSEQ multiplex PCR, and TCRdb kept only the in-frame ones, dropping some. Of more than 120,000 clones in the sample, roughly 87% were seen once. This chain connects TRBV9 to TRBJ2-1; TRBD2 aligns across 9 bases. The TCR was taken from an adult who received the AZD1222 COVID-19 vaccine. Material: peripheral blood, obtained 28 days after the second AZD1222 dose. CDR3 protein: CASSVGASGDNEQFF. CDR3 DNA sequence: TGTGCCAGCAGCGTAGGGGCTAGCGGGGACAATGAGCAGTTCTTC.